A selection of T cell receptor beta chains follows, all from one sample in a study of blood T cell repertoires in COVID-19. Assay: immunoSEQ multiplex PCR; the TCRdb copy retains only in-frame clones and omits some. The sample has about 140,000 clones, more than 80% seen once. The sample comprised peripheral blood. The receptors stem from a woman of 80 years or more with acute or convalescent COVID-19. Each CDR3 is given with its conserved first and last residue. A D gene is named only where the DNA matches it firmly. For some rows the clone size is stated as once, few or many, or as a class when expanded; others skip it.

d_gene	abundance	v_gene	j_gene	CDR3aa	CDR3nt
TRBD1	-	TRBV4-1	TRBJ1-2	CASSPPDRQTNYGYTF	TGCGCCAGCAGCCCCCCGGACAGGCAAACTAACTATGGCTACACCTTC
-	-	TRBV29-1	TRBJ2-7	CSVEVAVDEQYF	TGCAGCGTTGAAGTAGCGGTGGACGAGCAGTACTTC
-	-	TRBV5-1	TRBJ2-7	CASSFDSDRAEQYF	TGCGCCAGCAGCTTCGACAGTGATCGGGCCGAGCAGTACTTC
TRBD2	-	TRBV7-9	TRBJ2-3	CASSGGLTDTQYF	TGTGCCAGCTCGGGGGGGCTTACAGATACGCAGTATTTT
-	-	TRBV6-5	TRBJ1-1	CASRPHTGETEAFF	TGTGCCAGCAGACCTCATACCGGGGAGACTGAAGCTTTCTTT
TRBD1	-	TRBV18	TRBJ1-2	CASSLTQGANYGYTF	TGTGCCAGCTCACTAACGCAGGGGGCCAACTATGGCTACACCTTC
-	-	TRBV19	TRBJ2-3	CASSVTLQGDTQYF	TGTGCCAGTAGTGTTACTTTACAGGGAGATACGCAGTATTTT
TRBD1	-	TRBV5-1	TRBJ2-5	CASSDGTGKETQYF	TGCGCCAGCAGCGACGGGACAGGGAAAGAGACCCAGTACTTC
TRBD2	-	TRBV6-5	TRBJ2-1	CASRGSGGADEQFF	TGTGCCAGCAGAGGTAGCGGGGGGGCCGATGAGCAGTTCTTC
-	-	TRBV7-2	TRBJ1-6	CASSPLVGQRNSPLHF	TGTGCCAGCAGCCCGCTTGTCGGACAGCGTAATTCACCCCTCCACTTT
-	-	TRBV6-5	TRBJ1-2	CASSISQEGNGYTF	TGTGCCAGCAGTATCTCACAGGAAGGAAATGGCTACACCTTC
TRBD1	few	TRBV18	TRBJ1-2	CASSPSSTGTGNYGYTF	TGTGCCAGCTCACCATCATCTACCGGGACAGGGAACTATGGCTACACCTTC
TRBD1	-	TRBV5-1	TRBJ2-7	CASSLVAQGAGSEQYF	TGCGCCAGCAGCTTGGTCGCCCAGGGGGCAGGCTCCGAGCAGTACTTC
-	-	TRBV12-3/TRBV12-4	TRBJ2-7	CASSLLRDEQYF	TGTGCCAGCAGTTTATTGCGCGACGAGCAGTACTTC
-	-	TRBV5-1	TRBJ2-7	CASSLGGETFEQYF	TGCGCCAGCAGCTTGGGGGGAGAAACTTTCGAGCAGTACTTC
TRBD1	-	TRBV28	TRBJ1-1	CASSLLRDRYRF	TGTGCCAGCAGTTTATTAAGGGACAGATACCGGTTT
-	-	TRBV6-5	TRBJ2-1	CASTELPGQGGEQFF	TGTGCCAGCACCGAGCTTCCAGGACAAGGTGGTGAGCAGTTCTTC
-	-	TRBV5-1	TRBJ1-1	CASSLGQTMNTEAFF	TGCGCCAGCAGCTTGGGGCAGACAATGAACACTGAAGCTTTCTTT
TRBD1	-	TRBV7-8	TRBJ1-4	CASSVSTVQGSLWEKLFF	TGTGCCAGCAGCGTCAGCACTGTACAGGGGTCGCTTTGGGAAAAACTGTTTTTT
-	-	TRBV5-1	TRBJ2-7	CASSGGRGYEQYF	TGCGCCAGCAGCGGAGGCAGGGGTTACGAGCAGTACTTC
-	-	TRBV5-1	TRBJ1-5	CASSFGQNQPQHF	TGCGCCAGCAGCTTCGGACAGAATCAGCCCCAGCATTTT
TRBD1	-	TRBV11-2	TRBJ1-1	CASSSRQGLNTEAFF	TGTGCCAGCAGCAGTCGACAGGGCTTAAACACTGAAGCTTTCTTT
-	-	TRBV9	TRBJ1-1	CASSVDSNTEAFF	TGTGCCAGCAGCGTAGACTCGAACACTGAAGCTTTCTTT
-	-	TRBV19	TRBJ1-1	CASSPRAGYTEAFF	TGTGCCAGTAGTCCTCGAGCGGGATACACTGAAGCTTTCTTT
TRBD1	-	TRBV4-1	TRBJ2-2	CASSPLPGTGANTGELFF	TGCGCCAGCAGCCCGCTTCCCGGGACAGGGGCGAACACCGGGGAGCTGTTTTTT
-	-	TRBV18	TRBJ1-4	CASSPDQNEKLFF	TGTGCCAGCTCACCAGATCAGAATGAAAAACTGTTTTTT
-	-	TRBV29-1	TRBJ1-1	CSALLFGSSSTEAFF	TGCAGCGCCCTCCTGTTCGGGTCCTCATCGACTGAAGCTTTCTTT
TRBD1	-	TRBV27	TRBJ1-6	CASHPQGALSPLHF	TGTGCCAGCCACCCCCAGGGGGCTTTGTCACCCCTCCACTTT
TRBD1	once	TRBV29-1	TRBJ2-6	CSVGSRTGGSGANVLTF	TGCAGCGTTGGTAGTCGGACAGGGGGTTCTGGGGCCAACGTCCTGACTTTC
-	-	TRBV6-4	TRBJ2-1	CASSYSSYNEQFF	TGTGCCAGCAGCTACAGCTCCTACAATGAGCAGTTCTTC
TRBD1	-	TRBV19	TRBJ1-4	CASRRGQNEKLFF	TGTGCCAGTCGGAGGGGGCAGAATGAAAAACTGTTTTTT
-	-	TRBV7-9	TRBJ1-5	CASSQDRNQPQHF	TGTGCCAGCAGCCAAGACAGGAATCAGCCCCAGCATTTT